This T cell receptor (beta chain) was found in a study of read filtering for tumor transcriptome and immune sequencing. The V gene end was trimmed by 7 bases and the J gene end by 0 bases; junction bases not matched to a gene: 6. Germline V gene lookup returns CDR1 SGHAT and CDR2 FQDESV (reference sequence). The CDR3 spans 15 residues. In this sample, this clonotype turned up many times. Its antigen is currently unknown. Study-wide results and caveats: Without single-read clonotypes, shared clonotype proportions correlated more between IR-seq and RNA-seq.

From about 0.4 ug of RNA, a library with molecular barcoded alpha/delta and beta/gamma adaptors was made. TCRdb reanalysed the reads using MiXCR and keeps one entry per CDR3 protein. The sample includes approximately 45,000 distinct CDR3 sequences, about 20% seen only once; the top ten take over 35%. The J gene is TRBJ2-1, the V gene TRBV11-1; TRBD2 agrees at 7 bases. Sample: a population of CD138-negative cells sorted from bone marrow. The sequence was obtained from a donor at least 40 years old with multiple myeloma. The CDR3 loop is CASTLGEGSYNEQFF. In nucleotides, the CDR3 is TGTGCCAGCACCCTCGGGGAGGGCTCCTACAATGAGCAGTTCTTC.